This T cell receptor (beta chain) was captured by sequencing in a study of vaccination and CD4 T cells after COVID-19. The Oncomine TCR Beta short-read assay sequenced DNA from cultured CD4+ T cells. Via MiXCR, TCRdb re-called the PCR reads, giving one row per CDR3 protein. The sample carries around 15,000 distinct CDR3 sequences, roughly 73% recorded once. Treatment: approximately nine-day PBMC culture with coronavirus spike peptide pools or control peptides (ViraFEST assay). V lost 4 bases, J lost 6 bases, and 10 bases stayed unmatched. CDR3 length: 17 amino acids. The germline V gene has CDR1 MNHEY and CDR2 SMNVEV (reference sequence). As to this clonotype: Its antigen is as yet unknown.

The gene calls are TRBV27 and TRBJ2-1, with 12 bases matching TRBD1. Specimen: CD4+ T cells from blood, cultured in vitro. This receptor was identified in a human donor who had recovered from COVID-19. The CDR3 bases are TGTGCCAGCAGTTCCATACCGGGACAGGGGGCTCCCAATGAGCAGTTCTTC. It yields the protein CASSSIPGQGAPNEQFF.